Presented here are 21 T cell receptor beta chains from one specimen sequenced in a study of T cells in Graves' hyperthyroidism and ophthalmopathy (dated by TCRdb to between 2019 and 2020). The library was prepared using multiplex PCR. The instrument given in TCRdb is Illumina HiSeq 2000. Amplification of TCR beta CDR3 regions was carried out from RNA transcripts. The first round of RT-PCR for the TCR CDR3 was performed with the HTBI primer set and the Qiagen OneStep RT-PCR kit. The public sequencing data were trimmed at Q25 with fastp and processed into clonotypes with MiXCR by TCRdb, which kept only in-frame beta chains. Each entry merges the rows of one CDR3 protein and shows their most common DNA and genes. This sample gives around 480,000 distinct CDR3 sequences in total; about 15% of them show up just once. In total, the top ten clones hold about 17% of the sample. The sequenced material came from blood. These receptors were collected from a woman aged 18-30 years with Graves' hyperthyroidism.

This clonotype was seen a few times. This chain joins TRBV20-1 and TRBJ1-2; 9 bases are a match to TRBD1. The CDR3 spans 11 residues. Germline V CDR1 and CDR2: DFQATT, SNEGSKA (reference sequence). CDR3 nucleotides: TGCGCAGGACAGGGGCACTATGGCTACACCTTC. Translation gives CAGQGHYGYTF.

This clonotype turned up a few times. This sequence joins TRBV4-1 and TRBJ2-1; D gene unclear. V was shortened by 0 bases and J by 0 bases, with 6 bases between the two germline ends. The CDR3 contains 15 residues. Germline V gives CDR1 MGHRA, CDR2 YSYEKL. The CDR3 DNA is TGCGCCAGCAGCCAAGATCCGAGCTCCTACAATGAGCAGTTCTTC. It is translated as CASSQDPSSYNEQFF.

At least ten counts were recorded for this clonotype. The chain combines TRBV18 with TRBJ1-1; 9 bases align to TRBD1. With V trimmed by 6 bases and J by 6 bases, 8 bases remained unmatched. This CDR3 has 14 residues. Germline lookup yields CDR1 KGHSH and CDR2 LQKENI. The CDR3 sequence: CASSPGTGRAEAFF. CDR3 sequence (DNA): TGTGCCAGCTCCCCCGGGACAGGGAGGGCTGAAGCTTTCTTT. Together with reference TRBV18 and TRBJ1-1, the CDR3 gives the full variable domain: NAGVMQNPRHLVRRRGQEARLRCSPMKGHSHVYWYRQLPEEGLKFMVYLQKENIIDESGMPKERFSAEFPKEGPSILRIQQVVRGDSAAYFCASSPGTGRAEAFFGQGTRLTVV.

The chain couples TRBV7-2 to TRBJ2-1; 12 nucleotides line up with TRBD2. The CDR3 loop spans 15 amino acids. Germline CDR1 and CDR2: SGHTA and FQGNSA. J gave up 8 bases and V 5 bases, and 7 bases lay outside the gene matches. The chain's CDR3 is CASSLWTSGEDEQFF. The DNA for the CDR3 is TGTGCCAGCAGCCTATGGACTAGCGGGGAGGATGAGCAGTTCTTC.

Comment on this clonotype: The junction differs from germline at one of its ends, possibly a read error. The chain recombines TRBV18 with TRBJ1-2, with D hard to call. In germline, CDR1 is KGHSH, CDR2 LQKENI. The CDR3 consists of 13 residues. CDR3 residues: CASLAPANCGYTF. CDR3 nucleotides: TGTGCCAGCTTGGCGCCAGCGAACTGTGGCTACACCTTC.

The V and J genes are TRBV29-1 and TRBJ1-1; no definite D call. Trimming took off 3 bases at V and 0 bases at J, with 11 bases between the two ends. This CDR3 has 14 amino acids. Germline V CDR1 and CDR2: SQVTM, ANQGSEA. CDR3 bases: TGCAGCGTTGACCGAGGGCAGATGAACACTGAAGCTTTCTTT. Amino acid sequence: CSVDRGQMNTEAFF.

This clonotype showed up many times. This chain links TRBV3-1 with TRBJ2-1, with 14 bases fitting TRBD2. Germline CDR1 and CDR2: LGHDT and YNNKEL (reference sequence). Unmatched junction bases numbered 2, after V lost 3 bases and J lost 7 bases. The CDR3 runs 15 residues. The CDR3 spells CASSQRTSGRNEQFF. The CDR3 nucleotides are TGTGCCAGCAGCCAGCGGACTAGCGGGAGGAATGAGCAGTTCTTC.

V gene TRBV10-3 combines with J gene TRBJ2-7; D perhaps matches TRBD2 (6 bases). Deletions cut 3 bases from V and 4 bases from J, with 10 bases between. Per germline, CDR1 ENHRY and CDR2 SYGVKD. CDR3 length equals 13 residues. CDR3 nucleotides: TGTGCCATCAGTGACCCTGGAGGGTACGAGCAGTACGTC. Its protein is CAISDPGGYEQYV.

This clonotype has at least ten counts. The V call is TRBV6-1, the J call TRBJ2-7; TRBD2 agrees at 8 bases. The germline V gene encodes CDR1 MNHNS and CDR2 SASEGT. This CDR3 spans 14 amino acids. The V segment lost 7 bases and the J segment 0 bases; nucleotides outside the gene matches: 5. CDR3 region: CASKGREGSYEQYF. For the CDR3, the DNA is TGTGCCAGCAAGGGCCGGGAGGGCTCCTACGAGCAGTACTTC.

The chain recombines TRBV20-1 with TRBJ2-1; 11 bases are a match to TRBD2. Trimming at V came to 6 bases and at J to 7 bases, leaving 8 bases not matched to a gene. The CDR3 spans 14 residues. Germline CDR1 and CDR2: DFQATT and SNEGSKA (reference sequence). This CDR3 reads CSARPTSGMNEQFF. The CDR3 coding sequence is TGCAGTGCAAGGCCGACTAGCGGGATGAATGAGCAGTTCTTC.

This clonotype was counted at least ten times. The V call is TRBV18, the J call TRBJ1-5, with 8 bases matching TRBD1. The CDR3 loop spans 16 amino acids. V was clipped by 5 bases and J by 5 bases; unmatched bases: 11. The V gene's germline CDR1 is KGHSH and CDR2 LQKENI. CDR3 in amino acids: CASSTYRTGSDQPQHF. CDR3 bases: TGTGCCAGCTCAACATACAGGACAGGGTCGGATCAGCCCCAGCATTTT.

In this sample, this clonotype turned up a few times. A read error is possible here, since a much larger clone lies one base away. The V gene is TRBV7-3, the J gene TRBJ2-7, with D maybe TRBD2 (6 bases). Looked up from germline, CDR1 is SGHTA and CDR2 is FQGTGA. Trimming shortened V by 2 bases and J by 2 bases, and 28 bases separated the two germline ends. This CDR3 has 20 amino acids. CDR3 sequence reads: CASSLEAVVGLEGRTYEQYF. Written as DNA, the CDR3 is TGTGCCAGCAGCTTAGAAGCGGTGGTCGGATTGGAGGGAAGGACCTACGAGCAGTACTTC.

This clonotype showed up many times. The rearrangement links TRBV3-1 to TRBJ2-1, with 7 bases aligning to TRBD2. This CDR3 is built from 15 residues. The V segment lost 1 base and the J segment 8 bases; nucleotides outside the gene matches: 8. Germline V gene lookup returns CDR1 LGHDT and CDR2 YNNKEL (reference sequence). The CDR3 DNA reads as TGTGCCAGCAGCCAAGGGGGGGACTACTCCCATGAGCAGTTCTTC. It specifies CASSQGGDYSHEQFF.

This clonotype occurred many times. The V gene is TRBV6-5, the J gene TRBJ1-2; 10 positions agree with TRBD1. Germline-derived CDR1 and CDR2 are MNHEY and SVGAGI. Trimming removed 2 bases from V and 6 bases from J; junction bases left unmatched: 6. The CDR3 extends over 15 amino acids. The CDR3 protein is CASSYLRTGGNGYTF. The CDR3 coding sequence is TGTGCCAGCAGTTACCTTCGGACAGGGGGAAATGGCTACACCTTC.

This clonotype has a count of ten or more. This chain joins TRBV11-2 and TRBJ2-5; 8 bases align to TRBD2. The CDR3 extends over 15 amino acids. J was trimmed by 2 bases and V by 6 bases; bases with no gene match: 8. The germline gives CDR1 SGHAT, CDR2 FQNNGV. The CDR3 sequence: CASRPTSARQETQYF. The CDR3 coding sequence is TGTGCCAGCAGACCGACTAGCGCTCGGCAAGAGACCCAGTACTTC.

This clonotype was counted a few times. This chain joins TRBV30 and TRBJ2-3, with a possible D match to TRBD1 (6 bases). The CDR3 runs 14 residues. Trimming took 2 bases from V and 5 from J, leaving 14 bases between them. In germline, CDR1 is GTSNPN, CDR2 SVGIG (reference sequence). The CDR3 DNA follows: TGTGCCTGGAGTCGTTACAGGGTTGAAGATACGCAGTATTTT. Encoded protein: CAWSRYRVEDTQYF.

The table lists this clonotype with a few counts. The V and J genes are TRBV5-1 and TRBJ2-7; D not certain. V lost 9 bases and J 4 bases, leaving 8 bases between the germline ends. The CDR3 is made up of 10 amino acids. The germline V gene encodes CDR1 SGHRS and CDR2 YFSETQ. CDR3 protein: CANASYEQYV. The DNA of the CDR3 is TGCGCCAACGCATCGTACGAGCAGTACGTC.

This clonotype appeared a few times. This rearrangement joins TRBV5-8 to TRBJ1-4, with no clear D. The V end was cut by 0 bases, the J end by 5 bases, with 11 bases between. The length of the CDR3 is 15 residues. From germline, CDR1 is SGHTS and CDR2 YDEGEE. CDR3 nucleotide sequence: TGTGCCAGCAGCTTGGTGTCGGATGGGAATGAAAAACTGTTTTTT. Amino acid sequence: CASSLVSDGNEKLFF.

This clonotype occurred many times. V usage is TRBV7-8 and J usage is TRBJ2-1; D is ambiguous. V was clipped by 7 bases and J by 1 base, with 11 bases between them. Germline assignment: CDR1 SGHVS and CDR2 FQNEAQ. CDR3 length: 14 amino acids. CDR3: CASNPSVSYNEQFF. As DNA, the CDR3 is TGTGCCAGCAACCCCTCGGTTTCCTACAATGAGCAGTTCTTC.

This clonotype has a count of ten or more. This chain links TRBV10-3 with TRBJ2-1; 11 nucleotides line up with TRBD2. The CDR3 covers 14 residues. Looked up from germline, CDR1 is ENHRY and CDR2 is SYGVKD. V shed 6 bases and J 7 bases; nucleotides not matched to a gene: 5. CDR3 sequence: CAIRALAGGNEQFF. The CDR3, as DNA: TGTGCCATCAGGGCCTTAGCGGGAGGGAATGAGCAGTTCTTC.

The table lists this clonotype with many counts. V is TRBV30 and J is TRBJ1-4; D is undetermined. Trimming stripped 1 base from V and 7 bases from J, with 10 bases between. Germline V gives CDR1 GTSNPN, CDR2 SVGIG (reference sequence). This CDR3 region has 13 residues. CDR3 loop: CAWSAALGEKLFF. CDR3 coding DNA: TGTGCCTGGAGTGCCGCTTTGGGTGAAAAACTGTTTTTT.